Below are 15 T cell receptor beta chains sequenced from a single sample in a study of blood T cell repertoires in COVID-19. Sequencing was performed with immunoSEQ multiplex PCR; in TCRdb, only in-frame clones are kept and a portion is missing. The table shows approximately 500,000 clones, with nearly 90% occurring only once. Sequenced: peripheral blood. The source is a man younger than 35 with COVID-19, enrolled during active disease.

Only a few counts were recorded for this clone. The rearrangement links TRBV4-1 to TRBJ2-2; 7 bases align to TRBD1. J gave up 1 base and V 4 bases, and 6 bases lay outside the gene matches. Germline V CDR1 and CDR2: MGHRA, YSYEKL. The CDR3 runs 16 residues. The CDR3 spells CASSPETGQNTGELFF. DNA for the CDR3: TGCGCCAGCAGCCCCGAGACAGGGCAGAACACCGGGGAGCTGTTTTTT.

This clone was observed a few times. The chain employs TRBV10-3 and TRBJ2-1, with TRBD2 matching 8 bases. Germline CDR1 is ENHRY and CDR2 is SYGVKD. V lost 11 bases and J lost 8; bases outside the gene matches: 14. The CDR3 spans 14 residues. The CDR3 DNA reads TGTGCCTCAATGGCGGGAGGAGGGTTAGATGAGCAGTTCTTC. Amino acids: CASMAGGGLDEQFF.

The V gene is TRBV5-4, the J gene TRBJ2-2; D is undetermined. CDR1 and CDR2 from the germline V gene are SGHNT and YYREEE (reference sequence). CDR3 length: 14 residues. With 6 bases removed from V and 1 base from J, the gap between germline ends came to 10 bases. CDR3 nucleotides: TGTGCCAGCACCCCTCGTCGGAACACCGGGGAGCTGTTTTTT. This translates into CASTPRRNTGELFF.

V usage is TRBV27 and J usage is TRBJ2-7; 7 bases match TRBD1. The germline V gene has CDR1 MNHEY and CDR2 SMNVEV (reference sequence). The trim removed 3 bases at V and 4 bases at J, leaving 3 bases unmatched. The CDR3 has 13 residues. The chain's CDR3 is CASSLSQGYEQYF. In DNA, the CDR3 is TGTGCCAGCAGTTTGTCACAGGGGTACGAGCAGTACTTC.

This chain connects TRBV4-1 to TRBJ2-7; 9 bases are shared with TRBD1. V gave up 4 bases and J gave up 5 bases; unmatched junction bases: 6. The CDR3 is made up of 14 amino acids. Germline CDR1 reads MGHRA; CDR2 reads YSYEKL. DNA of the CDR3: TGCGCCAGCAGCCTAAGGACAGGGGAGGACGAGCAGTACTTC. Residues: CASSLRTGEDEQYF.

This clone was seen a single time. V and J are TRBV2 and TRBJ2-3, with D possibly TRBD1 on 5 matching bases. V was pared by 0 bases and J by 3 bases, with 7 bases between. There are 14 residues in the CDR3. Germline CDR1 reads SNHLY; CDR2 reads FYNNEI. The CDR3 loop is CASSEARQTDTQYF. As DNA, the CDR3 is TGTGCCAGCAGTGAAGCGAGACAGACAGATACGCAGTATTTT.

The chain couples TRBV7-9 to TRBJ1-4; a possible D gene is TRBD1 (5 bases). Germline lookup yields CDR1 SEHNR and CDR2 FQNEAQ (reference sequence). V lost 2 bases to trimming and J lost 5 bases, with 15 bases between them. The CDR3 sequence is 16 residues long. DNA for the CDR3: TGTGCCAGCAGCTTATCCAGGGTGGGGCGGAATGAAAAACTGTTTTTT. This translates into CASSLSRVGRNEKLFF. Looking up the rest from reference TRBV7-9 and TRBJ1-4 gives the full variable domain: DTGVSQNPRHKITKRGQNVTFRCDPISEHNRLYWYRQTLGQGPEFLTYFQNEAQLEKSRLLSDRFSAERPKGSFSTLEIQRTEQGDSAMYLCASSLSRVGRNEKLFFGSGTQLSVL.

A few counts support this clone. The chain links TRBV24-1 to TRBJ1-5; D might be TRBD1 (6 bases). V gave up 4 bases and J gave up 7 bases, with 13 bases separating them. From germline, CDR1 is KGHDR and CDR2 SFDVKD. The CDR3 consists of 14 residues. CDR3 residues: CATSDPTGYQPQHF. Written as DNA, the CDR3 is TGTGCCACCAGTGACCCCACAGGGTACCAGCCCCAGCATTTT.

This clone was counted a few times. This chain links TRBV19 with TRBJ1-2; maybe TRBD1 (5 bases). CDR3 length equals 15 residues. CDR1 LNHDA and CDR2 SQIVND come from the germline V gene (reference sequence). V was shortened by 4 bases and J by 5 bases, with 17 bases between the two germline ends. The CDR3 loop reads CASSSGLGGIYGYTF. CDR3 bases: TGTGCCAGTAGTAGTGGCCTGGGGGGAATATATGGCTACACCTTC. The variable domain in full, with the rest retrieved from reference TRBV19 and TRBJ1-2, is DGGITQSPKYLFRKEGQNVTLSCEQNLNHDAMYWYRQDPGQGLRLIYYSQIVNDFQKGDIAEGYSVSREKKESFPLTVTSAQKNPTAFYLCASSSGLGGIYGYTFGSGTRLTVV.

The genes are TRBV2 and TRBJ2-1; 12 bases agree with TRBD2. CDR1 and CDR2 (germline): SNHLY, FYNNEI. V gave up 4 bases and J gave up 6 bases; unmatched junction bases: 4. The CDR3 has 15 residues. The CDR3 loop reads CASSALAGGINEQFF. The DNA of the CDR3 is TGTGCCAGCAGTGCTCTAGCGGGGGGGATCAATGAGCAGTTCTTC.

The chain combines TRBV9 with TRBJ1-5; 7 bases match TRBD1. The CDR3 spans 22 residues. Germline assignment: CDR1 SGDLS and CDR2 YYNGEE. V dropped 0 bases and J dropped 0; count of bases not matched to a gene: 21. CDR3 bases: TGTGCCAGCAGCGTAGATTCCCGGGACAGAAGAGACCACGTAGATAGCAATCAGCCCCAGCATTTT. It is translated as CASSVDSRDRRDHVDSNQPQHF.

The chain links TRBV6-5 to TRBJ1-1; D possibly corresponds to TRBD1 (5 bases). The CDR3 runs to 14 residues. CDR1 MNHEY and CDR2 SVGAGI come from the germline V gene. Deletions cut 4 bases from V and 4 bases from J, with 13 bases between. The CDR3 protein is CASSSPRGSTEAFF. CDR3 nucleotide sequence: TGTGCCAGCAGTTCCCCCCGGGGGAGCACTGAAGCTTTCTTT.

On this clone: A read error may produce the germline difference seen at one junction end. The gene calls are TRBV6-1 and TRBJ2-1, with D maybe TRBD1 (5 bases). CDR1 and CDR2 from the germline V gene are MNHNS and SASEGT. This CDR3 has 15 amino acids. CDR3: CASSSPDRLHNEQFF. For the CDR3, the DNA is TGTGCCAGCAGTTCACCAGACAGACTGCACAACGAGCAGTTCTTC.

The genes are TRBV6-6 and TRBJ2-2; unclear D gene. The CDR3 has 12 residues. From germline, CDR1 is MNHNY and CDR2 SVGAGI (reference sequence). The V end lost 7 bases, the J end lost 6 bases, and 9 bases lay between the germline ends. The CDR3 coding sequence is TGTGCCAGCACGAAAAGAGCCGGGGAGCTGTTTTTT. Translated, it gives CASTKRAGELFF.

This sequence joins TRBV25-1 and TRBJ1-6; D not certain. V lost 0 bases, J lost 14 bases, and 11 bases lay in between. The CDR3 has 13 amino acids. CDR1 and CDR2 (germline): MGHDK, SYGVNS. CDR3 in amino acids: CASSEYRHGTLHF. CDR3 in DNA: TGTGCCAGCAGTGAATATCGCCACGGGACCCTCCACTTT.